This T cell receptor beta chain was retrieved from a study of T-cell memory formation after mild COVID-19. The study's findings and limits: Some responding clones appeared in pre-infection memory, suggesting cross-reactive memory joined. Contracting clones, day 15 to 85, had balanced CD4/CD8, and later expanders favored CD4+.

The CDR3 runs to 16 residues. From germline, CDR1 is SGHAT and CDR2 FQNNGV. Trimming at V came to 3 bases and at J to 5 bases, leaving 10 bases not matched to a gene. TCR alpha and TCR beta cDNA libraries with sample barcodes and UMIs came from 5'RACE using constant-segment primers. TCRdb fed the 5' RACE reads into MiXCR, producing one record per CDR3 protein. The table has 65,000 to 90,000 distinct CDR3 sequences, approximately 14% seen once. This clonotype was seen a few times. Antigen unknown. This TCR was sampled from an adult woman who had mild COVID-19 (a few samples of this study predate the infection). Cell type and time point are not known. The V gene is TRBV11-2, the J gene TRBJ2-7, with 10 bases identical to TRBD1. The sequenced sample was PBMCs or a T cell subset sorted from them (not recorded which). DNA for the CDR3: TGTGCCAGCAGCTTTGCCGGGACAGGGGAAGTCGACGAGCAGTACTTC. This codes for CASSFAGTGEVDEQYF.